This T cell receptor (beta chain) was documented in a study of identical twins. Worth noting for this clonotype: Its antigen is undetermined.

Study-level results: Insertions were fewer in abundant cord blood beta clonotypes, whereas memory repertoires showed none of this pattern. Weaker excess sharing between twins was seen in beta out-of-frame sequences. Analyses based on zero insertions could be partly confounded by invariant MAIT and iNKT cells.

After removal of 2 bases from V and 10 bases from J, the junction contained 12 bases not matched to a gene. This CDR3 region has 15 residues. Germline CDR1 reads SGHRS; CDR2 reads YFSETQ. From the 5' RACE reads, TCRdb called clonotypes with MiXCR, one entry per CDR3 protein. Among more than 600,000 distinct CDR3 sequences listed, approximately 18% were seen once. This same sample was also taken into another study, of T cells expressing NK-cell markers.

The sequenced sample consisted of PBMCs. The TCR comes from a woman aged 18 to 35 in good health. The rearrangement uses TRBV5-1 and TRBJ1-1; 9 bases line up with TRBD1. The CDR3 sequence is CASSLQGAKEGGAFF. The CDR3 DNA reads as TGCGCCAGCAGCTTACAGGGGGCGAAGGAAGGTGGAGCTTTCTTT.